The rows below give T cell receptor beta chains drawn from one sample of a study of T cell repertoires in cytomegalovirus infection. TCRdb recomputed calls from the reads with MiXCR, one row per CDR3 protein. Among under 450,000 distinct CDR3 sequences listed, about 35% were seen once. These receptors' antigens are unknown. The sample was cultured PBMCs, taken from culture after CMV antigen stimulation. The receptors were gathered from a human donor in good health (CMV status not recorded). Some clones in this sample may be carry-over from other donors' samples. Both conserved end residues are part of each CDR3. The D gene is left open where the match is weak. Only some rows state a clone size, as once, few, many or a class for expanded clones.

TRBJ2-4	NA	TRBV7-2	NA	CASSLLGRGRNIQYF	TGTGCCAGCAGCTTATTAGGCAGGGGACGGAACATTCAGTACTTC
TRBJ2-5	TRBD1	TRBV19	NA	CASSIRTGGPETQYF	TGTGCCAGTAGTATAAGGACAGGGGGACCAGAGACCCAGTACTTC
TRBJ2-1	TRBD2	TRBV5-1	NA	CASSLTGGRAYNEQFF	TGCGCCAGCAGCTTGACGGGCGGGAGGGCCTACAATGAGCAGTTCTTC
TRBJ2-1	NA	TRBV7-2	many	CASSLGPSSYNEQFF	TGTGCCAGCAGCTTAGGTCCGAGCTCCTACAATGAGCAGTTCTTC
TRBJ2-1	TRBD2	TRBV6-6	NA	CASSPRTSGIYNEQFF	TGTGCCAGCAGTCCTCGGACTAGCGGGATCTACAATGAGCAGTTCTTC
TRBJ1-6	NA	TRBV27	NA	CASSRGGITANNSPLHF	TGTGCCAGCAGTAGAGGAGGGATCACGGCCAATAATTCACCCCTCCACTTT
TRBJ1-2	NA	TRBV30	NA	CASSQRFYGYTF	TGTGCCTCTTCTCAGCGGTTCTATGGCTACACCTTC
TRBJ1-2	TRBD1	TRBV2	NA	CASSPQGAGYGYTF	TGTGCCAGCAGTCCTCAGGGGGCTGGCTATGGCTACACCTTC
TRBJ1-5	NA	TRBV7-6	NA	CASSGGRNQPQHF	TGTGCCAGCAGCGGAGGACGCAATCAGCCCCAGCATTTT
TRBJ1-2	TRBD1	TRBV6-5	NA	CASSYGQGNYGYTF	TGTGCCAGCAGTTACGGACAGGGCAACTATGGCTACACCTTC
TRBJ2-5	TRBD1	TRBV12-3/TRBV12-4	NA	CASSLYLSDRVETQYF	TGTGCCAGCAGTTTGTATCTATCGGACAGGGTGGAGACCCAGTACTTC
TRBJ1-4	NA	TRBV7-2	few	CASSFAGEDSTGEKLFF	TGTGCCAGCAGCTTCGCAGGGGAGGACAGCACAGGGGAAAAACTGTTTTTT
TRBJ1-5	TRBD1	TRBV12-3/TRBV12-4	few	CASRSAGTGGSQPQHF	TGTGCCAGCAGAAGCGCCGGGACAGGGGGGAGTCAGCCCCAGCATTTT
TRBJ2-2	NA	TRBV7-2	NA	CASSLEAWGELFF	TGTGCCAGCAGCTTAGAGGCCTGGGGGGAGCTGTTTTTT
TRBJ2-5	TRBD2	TRBV7-2	NA	CASSLAGSGSTRETQYF	TGTGCCAGCAGCTTAGCGGGTAGCGGGAGTACGCGGGAGACCCAGTACTTC
TRBJ2-3	TRBD2	TRBV7-2	NA	CASSQLSGRGVYTQYF	TGTGCCAGCAGCCAACTAAGCGGGAGGGGGGTTTATACGCAGTATTTT
TRBJ2-1	NA	TRBV6-2/TRBV6-3	few	CASFKGEWGGGEQFF	TGTGCCAGCTTCAAGGGGGAATGGGGGGGGGGTGAGCAGTTCTTC
TRBJ2-1	TRBD2	TRBV6-2/TRBV6-3	NA	CASSYRGTSGYNEQFF	TGTGCCAGCAGTTACCGTGGAACTAGCGGGTACAATGAGCAGTTCTTC
TRBJ1-5	NA	TRBV7-2	few	CASSSGGPEYGLQHF	TGTGCCAGCAGCTCGGGGGGACCCGAATATGGGCTCCAGCATTTT
TRBJ2-5	TRBD1	TRBV27	few	CASSLRARGPETQYF	TGTGCCAGCAGTTTAAGGGCCAGGGGGCCAGAGACCCAGTACTTC
TRBJ2-1	NA	TRBV20-1	NA	CSAVGGTKNEQFF	TGCAGTGCTGTCGGTGGGACCAAGAATGAGCAGTTCTTC
TRBJ2-1	NA	TRBV7-2	many	CASRGYNEQFF	TGTGCCAGCAGGGGGTACAATGAGCAGTTCTTC
TRBJ1-2	NA	TRBV4-1	NA	CASSQLLTDDGGYTF	TGCGCCAGCAGCCAACTGCTGACCGACGATGGTGGCTACACCTTC
TRBJ2-3	TRBD2	TRBV4-1	NA	CASSQPRPLAGGPRADTQYF	TGCGCCAGCAGCCAACCGCGGCCCTTAGCGGGAGGGCCTCGGGCAGATACGCAGTATTTT
TRBJ1-3	NA	TRBV28	NA	CASSFGDDGNTIYF	TGTGCCAGCAGTTTCGGGGACGATGGAAACACCATATATTTT
TRBJ2-1	TRBD1	TRBV7-6	many	CASSYRQGQGNEQFF	TGTGCCAGCAGCTACCGACAGGGTCAGGGCAATGAGCAGTTCTTC
TRBJ2-7	NA	TRBV6-2/TRBV6-3	NA	CASSYSIAYEQYF	TGTGCCAGCAGTTACTCTATCGCTTACGAGCAGTACTTC
TRBJ2-1	NA	TRBV14	NA	CASSPVRGYNEQFF	TGTGCCAGCAGCCCCGTTAGGGGGTACAATGAGCAGTTCTTC
TRBJ2-5	NA	TRBV29-1	NA	CSGGQGVSLGQETQYF	TGCAGCGGTGGGCAGGGTGTAAGCTTGGGCCAAGAGACCCAGTACTTC
TRBJ1-1	TRBD1	TRBV7-2	many	CASSSQGGNTEAFF	TGTGCCAGCAGCTCCCAGGGGGGGAACACTGAAGCTTTCTTT
TRBJ2-1	NA	TRBV11-2	once	CASSPSDAPEQFF	TGTGCCAGCAGCCCGAGCGACGCTCCCGAGCAGTTCTTC
TRBJ2-3	TRBD2	TRBV7-2	NA	CASSFVLAGGTDTQYF	TGTGCCAGCAGCTTTGTCCTAGCGGGAGGCACAGATACGCAGTATTTT
TRBJ2-2	TRBD1	TRBV29-1	once	CSADRGRGGELFF	TGCAGCGCTGACAGGGGGCGCGGCGGGGAGCTGTTTTTT
TRBJ2-4	NA	TRBV14	NA	CASSQDRSTSDIQYF	TGTGCCAGCAGCCAAGATAGGTCTACTTCTGACATTCAGTACTTC
TRBJ2-1	NA	TRBV3-1	NA	CASSFSGVGYNEQFF	TGTGCCAGCAGCTTCTCGGGAGTCGGTTACAATGAGCAGTTCTTC
TRBJ2-3	NA	TRBV7-2	many	CASSLDIHTDTQYF	TGTGCCAGCAGCTTAGACATACACACAGATACGCAGTATTTT
TRBJ2-1	NA	TRBV29-1	once	CSMAIQHDYEQFF	TGCAGCATGGCTATCCAGCACGACTATGAGCAGTTCTTC
TRBJ1-2	NA	TRBV12-3/TRBV12-4	NA	CASRPEGYGYTF	TGTGCCAGCAGGCCGGAGGGCTATGGCTACACCTTC
TRBJ2-3	TRBD1	TRBV20-1	NA	CSARDRQGRSDTQYF	TGCAGTGCTAGAGATCGACAGGGGAGATCAGATACGCAGTATTTT
TRBJ2-3	NA	TRBV7-4	NA	CASSLATGLADTQYF	TGTGCCAGCAGCTTAGCTACAGGCCTCGCAGATACGCAGTATTTT
TRBJ2-7	NA	TRBV3-1	NA	CASSQDLLGYEQYF	TGTGCCAGCAGCCAAGACCTCCTCGGCTACGAGCAGTACTTC
TRBJ2-5	TRBD2	TRBV5-1	few	CASSIGLAEAQETQYF	TGCGCCAGCAGCATTGGACTAGCGGAGGCACAAGAGACCCAGTACTTC
TRBJ2-2	TRBD2	TRBV19	few	CASSSNSGRLTGELFF	TGTGCCAGTAGTAGTAATAGCGGGAGATTGACCGGGGAGCTGTTTTTT
TRBJ1-5	TRBD1	TRBV4-1	NA	CASSHRQGNQPQHF	TGCGCCAGCAGCCACCGACAGGGGAATCAGCCCCAGCATTTT
TRBJ2-1	TRBD2	TRBV27	NA	CASSLPTLAGATNEQFF	TGTGCCAGCAGTTTGCCGACACTAGCGGGAGCAACGAATGAGCAGTTCTTC
TRBJ1-3	NA	TRBV28	few	CASSLTGRRNTIYF	TGTGCCAGCAGTTTGACAGGACGTCGAAACACCATATATTTT
TRBJ2-2	TRBD2	TRBV7-2	many	CASSLTGLAGGPMGELFF	TGTGCCAGCAGCTTAACGGGACTAGCGGGAGGGCCGATGGGGGAGCTGTTTTTT
TRBJ2-5	TRBD2	TRBV7-2	many	CASSRTSGRRLETQYF	TGTGCCAGCAGCCGGACTAGCGGGAGACGCCTAGAGACCCAGTACTTC
TRBJ2-3	NA	TRBV4-1	few	CASSQSPGGTDTQYF	TGCGCCAGCAGCCAGAGCCCTGGGGGCACAGATACGCAGTATTTT
TRBJ2-1	TRBD2	TRBV7-8	NA	CASSPSRTSGYNEQFF	TGTGCCAGCAGCCCTAGTAGGACTAGCGGCTACAATGAGCAGTTCTTC
TRBJ2-7	NA	TRBV20-1	few	CSARVRGGYEQYF	TGCAGTGCTAGAGTTAGGGGTGGCTACGAGCAGTACTTC
TRBJ2-1	TRBD2	TRBV27	NA	CASSTRGTSGYNEQFF	TGTGCCAGCAGTACTCGCGGGACTAGCGGTTACAATGAGCAGTTCTTC
TRBJ2-5	NA	TRBV25-1	once	CASSEPLRETQYF	TGTGCCAGCAGTGAACCACTAAGAGAGACCCAGTACTTC
TRBJ2-2	NA	TRBV7-6	NA	CASTRVSGTGELFF	TGTGCCAGCACCCGCGTGAGCGGCACCGGGGAGCTGTTTTTT
TRBJ2-1	NA	TRBV7-2	many	CASSLTTTGPWYNEQFF	TGTGCCAGCAGCTTAACGACTACGGGACCTTGGTACAATGAGCAGTTCTTC
TRBJ2-7	TRBD2	TRBV6-4	once	CASSQNSGGGYEQYF	TGTGCCAGCAGTCAAAATTCGGGAGGAGGCTACGAGCAGTACTTC
TRBJ1-2	TRBD1	TRBV28	NA	CASRAGTGGGYTF	TGTGCCAGCAGGGCCGGGACAGGGGGTGGCTACACCTTC
TRBJ2-7	TRBD2	TRBV12-3/TRBV12-4	NA	CASSILAGGAYEQYF	TGTGCCAGCAGTATACTAGCGGGAGGTGCCTACGAGCAGTACTTC